This T cell receptor (beta chain) was retrieved from a study of blood T cells in healthy people across ages. This clonotype turned up a few times. A second PCR of about 7 to 12 cycles used a sample-barcoded 5' primer and a J-beta primer mix. Each CDR3 protein gets one entry after TCRdb re-called the 5' RACE reads with MiXCR. The data contain about 1.6 million distinct CDR3 sequences, 30% to 35% of them singletons. The CDR3 consists of 14 residues. Germline assignment: CDR1 SGHDN and CDR2 FVKESK. Trimming took 4 bases from V and 6 from J, leaving 13 bases between them. The receptor comes from a woman aged 25 to 39 in good health. V gene TRBV14 combines with J gene TRBJ2-1; D call uncertain. The specimen sequenced was blood. CDR3 sequence (DNA): TGTGCCAGCAGCCCCCTTGCCGGAACCAATGAGCAGTTCTTC. This translates into CASSPLAGTNEQFF.